A selection of T cell receptor beta chains follows, all from one sample in a study of T cells in localized non-small cell lung cancer. Clones were read by immunoSEQ multiplex PCR, and TCRdb kept only the in-frame ones, dropping some. There are around 40,000 clones in the sample; 75% to 85% occur only once, and 7.8% lies in the top ten. The input for sequencing was PBMCs, taken before any cancer treatment. These receptors were obtained from a man between 40 and 75 years old with stage II lung adenocarcinoma. Each CDR3 is given with its conserved first and last residue. Each record gives: CDR3 protein, CDR3 DNA, V gene, D gene, J gene, clone size. D genes are given only for firm matches. The size entry is marked missing in some rows and otherwise reads once, few, many or a size class.

CDR3: CASSSPDRTSSYEQYF
DNA: TGTGCCAGCAGCTCTCCGGACAGGACTAGCTCCTACGAGCAGTACTTC
V: TRBV5-4
D: -
J: TRBJ2-7
size: -

CDR3: CASSTGTGDNYGYTF
DNA: TGTGCCAGCAGCACCGGGACAGGGGACAACTATGGCTACACCTTC
V: TRBV5-4
D: TRBD1
J: TRBJ1-2
size: -

CDR3: CASSRLGMGTNTGELFF
DNA: TGTGCCAGCAGCCGGTTGGGGATGGGGACAAACACCGGGGAGCTGTTTTTT
V: TRBV7-8
D: -
J: TRBJ2-2
size: -

CDR3: CASSPSNTEAFF
DNA: TGTGCCAGCTCACCCTCGAACACTGAAGCTTTCTTT
V: TRBV18
D: -
J: TRBJ1-1
size: large

CDR3: CSAAQGAKYTF
DNA: TGCAGTGCTGCCCAGGGGGCGAAATACACCTTC
V: TRBV20-1
D: TRBD1
J: TRBJ1-2
size: -

CDR3: CASSIRGGSYNEQFF
DNA: TGTGCCAGTAGTATCAGGGGAGGTTCCTACAATGAGCAGTTCTTC
V: TRBV19
D: -
J: TRBJ2-1
size: -

CDR3: CASSGAGQGVYYGYTF
DNA: TGTGCCAGCAGTGGGGCGGGGCAGGGGGTCTACTATGGCTACACCTTC
V: TRBV2
D: TRBD1
J: TRBJ1-2
size: few

CDR3: CASSQETQDLRQYF
DNA: TGTGCCAGCAGCCAAGAGACTCAGGACCTCAGGCAGTACTTC
V: TRBV4-2
D: -
J: TRBJ2-7
size: -

CDR3: CASSSRPPGQGYWGVAKNIQYF
DNA: TGTGCCAGCAGTTCCCGACCCCCGGGACAGGGCTACTGGGGCGTAGCCAAAAACATTCAGTACTTC
V: TRBV27
D: TRBD1
J: TRBJ2-4
size: -

CDR3: CASSDTSYNEQFF
DNA: TGTGCCAGCAGCGACACTAGCTACAATGAGCAGTTCTTC
V: TRBV9
D: -
J: TRBJ2-1
size: -